This TCR beta chain is drawn from a study of blood T cell repertoires in COVID-19. On the study more broadly: Acute-phase and convalescent COVID-19 samples originated in the United States, Italy and Spain. PBMCs, B-cell-depleted T cells, or T cells provided the cDNA or gDNA that made up the material.

V shed 0 bases and J shed 5 bases, with 7 bases lying between them. The CDR3 is 13 amino acids. Germline CDR1 reads LNHDA; CDR2 reads SQIVND (reference sequence). Authors' processing steps: The assay estimated nucleated cells by amplifying reference gene primers. Libraries were prepared by immunoSEQ multiplex PCR; TCRdb keeps only in-frame clonotypes and omits some of them. The D gene and trimming were derived from the DNA, and the V and J assignments and clone size from that table. The sample consists of fewer than 150,000 clones, 78% of them appearing once. The TCR was taken from a man aged 55 to 69 who had recovered from COVID-19. What was sequenced was peripheral blood. The V gene is TRBV19, the J gene TRBJ1-1; D is undetermined. The CDR3 spells CASSIDPVTEAFF. CDR3 DNA sequence: TGTGCCAGTAGTATAGATCCAGTGACTGAAGCTTTCTTT. The complete variable domain, with remaining parts taken from reference TRBV19 and TRBJ1-1, reads DGGITQSPKYLFRKEGQNVTLSCEQNLNHDAMYWYRQDPGQGLRLIYYSQIVNDFQKGDIAEGYSVSREKKESFPLTVTSAQKNPTAFYLCASSIDPVTEAFFGQGTRLTVV.